This is a list of T cell receptor beta chains from one sample in a study of blood T cell repertoires in COVID-19. Profiled with immunoSEQ multiplex PCR; TCRdb holds only in-frame clones, not every one. Of some 180,000 clones in the sample, 84% were seen once. The sample taken for sequencing was peripheral blood. The origin of the receptors is a human donor in a cohort sampled during active COVID-19. Both conserved end residues are part of each CDR3. A D gene is named only where the DNA matches it firmly. For some rows the clone size is stated as once, few or many, or as a class when expanded; others skip it.

TRBJ2-3 TRBD1 TRBV10-1 15 . TGCGCCAGCAGTACGGGACAGGGGGTAACAGATACGCAGTATTTT CASSTGQGVTDTQYF
TRBJ2-1 TRBD1 TRBV9 17 once TGTGCCAGCAGCGTAGATACAGGGGGCGCGAACTACAATGAGCAGTTCTTC CASSVDTGGANYNEQFF
TRBJ2-2 TRBD2 TRBV29-1 16 . TGCAGCGTTGTACTAGCGGGGGGCCGTCACACCGGGGAGCTGTTTTTT CSVVLAGGRHTGELFF
TRBJ2-2 TRBD1 TRBV7-2 18 . TGTGCCAGCGGAGCCGGGACAGGGGGCCCTCTGGACACCGGGGAGCTGTTTTTT CASGAGTGGPLDTGELFF
TRBJ1-6 TRBD1 TRBV5-6 16 . TGTGCCAGCAGCTTGGAGTGGAGGGGGCGAGATTCACCCCTCCACTTT CASSLEWRGRDSPLHF
TRBJ2-1 . TRBV13 12 few TGTGCCAGCAGCCCTATCTACAATGAGCAGTTCTTC CASSPIYNEQFF
TRBJ2-7 TRBD1 TRBV6-1 16 . TGTGCCAGCAGTGAAATAGCCGGGACAGGGGGCTACGAGCAGTACTTC CASSEIAGTGGYEQYF
TRBJ1-4 . TRBV3-1/TRBV3-2 14 . TGTGCCAGCCGGCAGGAGGCGACTAATGAAAAACTGTTTTTT CASRQEATNEKLFF
TRBJ1-2 . TRBV12-3/TRBV12-4 13 . TGTGCCAGCAGGCCTCCGGGACAAAAGGGCTACACCTTC CASRPPGQKGYTF
TRBJ1-3 . TRBV19 18 few TGTGCCAGCGGGAGGAGTTTGATTCGGAAGAGCTCCGGAAACACCATATATTTT CASGRSLIRKSSGNTIYF
TRBJ2-7 TRBD2 TRBV11-2 13 few TGTGCCAGCTTAGCGGGGGACTCCTACGAGCAGTACTTC CASLAGDSYEQYF
TRBJ1-6 . TRBV5-1 15 . TGCGCCAGCAGCTTGGGGCAGGACGGGGATTCACCCCTCCACTTT CASSLGQDGDSPLHF
TRBJ1-3 TRBD1 TRBV6-5 15 . TGTGCCAGCAGTACCGACAGGGAACCTGGAAACACCATATATTTT CASSTDREPGNTIYF
TRBJ1-2 TRBD1 TRBV6-5 14 . TGTGCCAGCAGGCCACAGGGGACCTACTATGGCTACACCTTC CASRPQGTYYGYTF
TRBJ2-7 TRBD1 TRBV6-2/TRBV6-3 15 . TGTGCCAGCAGGCCTCCGGGACAGAGCTCCTACGAGCAGTACTTC CASRPPGQSSYEQYF
TRBJ2-7 . TRBV12-3/TRBV12-4 13 . TGTGCCAGCAGGCCGGACGGGACCTACGAGCAGTACTTC CASRPDGTYEQYF
TRBJ1-2 . TRBV11-2 13 many TGTGCCAGCAGCTCCGCCGGAGGGTATGGCTACACCTTC CASSSAGGYGYTF